This T cell receptor beta chain was recovered during a study of early T cells in non-severe SARS-CoV-2 infection. Looking at the study overall: Alpha and beta chains were unpaired, from unsorted whole-blood bulk RNA. Study findings and constraints: Comparison of clonotypes with VDJdb favored anti-spike CD8 responses while missing private and CD4 specificities.

Individual cDNA molecules carried attached unique molecular identifiers. One entry per CDR3 protein results from TCRdb running MiXCR on the 5' RACE reads. The sample lists tens of thousands of distinct CDR3 sequences; about 9.1% were seen once. This CDR3 is built from 12 residues. Looked up from germline, CDR1 is SQVTM and CDR2 is ANQGSEA. V dropped 4 bases and J dropped 7; count of bases not matched to a gene: 5. The sample holds many counts of this clonotype. Its matching antigen is unknown. This rearrangement joins TRBV29-1 to TRBJ1-2; 8 bases agree with TRBD1. Sequencing used whole blood. The clonotype was recovered from an adult who was a healthcare worker with PCR-confirmed SARS-CoV-2 infection or an uninfected control (not recorded which). CDR3 in amino acids: CSVGGQGRGYTF. Here the CDR3 DNA reads TGCAGCGTTGGAGGACAGGGACGTGGCTACACCTTC.